What follows is one TCR beta chain and its context. The clone's antigen remains unknown. One base away there is no much larger clone; base qualities are not given. The immunoSEQ Assay was the method used to sequence TCRbeta CDR3 regions. After extraction, genomic DNA underwent amplification by bias-controlled multiplex PCR, followed by high-throughput sequencing. The study's processing was this. Collapsing and filtering of sequences were performed to quantify the absolute abundance of each unique TCRbeta CDR3 region. T cell fraction was estimated by normalizing TCRbeta template counts to usable DNA, with usable DNA measured through amplification of reference genes found in all nucleated cells. Repertoire TCRs were annotated as SARS-CoV-2-specific when V gene, CDR3 amino acid sequence and J gene were exactly matched to a known reactive TCR set. MIRA supplied the reference SARS-CoV-2 TCR set, which was filtered for enrichment in COVID-19-positive ImmuneCODE repertoires so that public or cross-reactive TCRs were removed. Drawing on the MIRA antigens, annotated TCRs were analysed further at the level of specific ORF or position within ORF. Depth was the summed frequency of annotated unique rearrangements, while breadth was defined as annotated unique rearrangements over total unique productive rearrangements. Two-sided Wilcoxon rank-sum tests were used to compare TCR breadth between groups. TCRdb carries this immuneACCESS record with in-frame sequences only. Its versions omit some clonotypes, under half of them owing to an unresolved V gene in the studies checked, with the rest unexplained. V and J calls and clone size are given by that table; D and trimming were obtained from the DNA. A total of roughly 350,000 clones appear in this sample, approximately 90% of them only once. The ten largest clones add up to approximately 5% of the sample.

This sample is part of a study of Ad26.COV2.S vaccination and SARS-CoV-2 variants (dated by TCRdb to about 2021). Background on the whole study: Vaccine-arm donors were drawn from COV1001, a multicentre, randomized, double-blind, placebo-controlled phase I-IIa trial of Ad26.COV2.S in healthy adults. Ad26.COV2.S was administered intramuscularly at a dose of 5x10^10 or 1x10^11 viral particles, either as one shot or as two shots given 56 days apart. TCRbeta repertoire sequencing was used to assess the specificity and breadth of SARS-CoV-2-reactive T cell receptors after Ad26.COV2.S vaccination. A total of around 32 samples were included in the TCR-sequenced set, comprising around 19 Ad26.COV2.S vaccine recipients, 5 placebo recipients and 8 SARS-CoV-2 convalescent individuals. Participants in the trial were split at random into five groups of five each, receiving low-dose or high-dose Ad26.COV2.S once or twice, or else placebo on both occasions. Throughout the experiments and outcome assessment, investigators stayed blinded to trial group allocation. The paper as a whole reports these results and caveats: Ad26.COV2.S recipients had higher spike-specific TCR breadth than placebo recipients (P = 0.0014). Comparable non-spike TCR breadth was observed between vaccine and placebo recipients, consistent with only spike being contained in the vaccine. The authors noted that total T cell responses may have been underestimated by the TCR breadth and depth analyses. Substantial breadth of spike-specific CD8+ and CD4+ T cell responses was reported after vaccination. The study was not powered to compare responses between vaccine doses or regimens.

Interpreted using the paper, the treatment or condition label stands for: roughly 19 received Ad26.COV2.S at low or high dose, single or two shots; several received placebo; per-sample allocation not given. Repertoires of vaccine and placebo recipients were sequenced from samples taken on day 63 after the first injection. In Cohort 1b, around 23 adults aged 18-55 years were enrolled at a single site in Boston, USA, between 29 July and 7 August 2020. Ad26.COV2.S was a replication-incompetent adenovirus type 26 vector expressing a prefusion-stabilized SARS-CoV-2 spike protein from the original Wuhan strain. The CDR3 numbers 17 residues from cysteine through phenylalanine. Only the CDR3 portion is preserved as DNA: 51 bases, with reading frame beginning at the first base. Here V drops 3 bases and J drops 6 bases, and the junction holds 11 bases not matched to any gene. The germline V gene (reference sequence) gives CDR1 as LNHDA and CDR2 as SQIVND.

This sequence uses TRBV19 and TRBJ2-3; TRBD2 agrees with 11 junctional bases. The sequence derives from a person between 18 and 59 years old who received the Ad26.COV2.S COVID-19 vaccine or a placebo. The sequencing here drew on peripheral blood, taken in a trial of Ad26.COV2.S vaccine versus placebo. The nucleotide sequence reads as follows: TGTGCCAGTAGTATTCGCTTGGGACTAGCGGCGTCCGATACGCAGTATTTT. Its translation reads: CASSIRLGLAASDTQYF.